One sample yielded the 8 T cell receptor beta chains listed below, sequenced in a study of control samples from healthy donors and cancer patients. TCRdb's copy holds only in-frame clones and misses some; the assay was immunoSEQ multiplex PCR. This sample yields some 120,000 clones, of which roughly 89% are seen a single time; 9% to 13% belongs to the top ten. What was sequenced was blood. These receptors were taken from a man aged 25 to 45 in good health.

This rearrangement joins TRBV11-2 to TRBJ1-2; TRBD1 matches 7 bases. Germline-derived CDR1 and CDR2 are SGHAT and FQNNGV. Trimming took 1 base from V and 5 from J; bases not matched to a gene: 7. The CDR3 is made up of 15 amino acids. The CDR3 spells CASSLGGRGHYGYTF. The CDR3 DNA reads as TGTGCCAGCAGCTTAGGAGGGAGGGGGCATTATGGCTACACCTTC.

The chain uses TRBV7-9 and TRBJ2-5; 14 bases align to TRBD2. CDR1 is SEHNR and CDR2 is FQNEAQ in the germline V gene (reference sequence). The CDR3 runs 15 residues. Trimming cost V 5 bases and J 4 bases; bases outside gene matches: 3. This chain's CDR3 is CASSGLAGGGETQYF. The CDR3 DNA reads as TGTGCCAGCAGCGGACTAGCGGGGGGCGGAGAGACCCAGTACTTC.

CDR3 sequence (DNA): TGTGCCAGCAGCCCTTCCTCTGGGGCCAACGTCCTGACTTTC. Translating it yields CASSPSSGANVLTF. This sequence joins TRBV14 and TRBJ2-6, with D unresolved. In germline, CDR1 is SGHDN, CDR2 FVKESK. V was pared by 4 bases and J by 0 bases, with 4 bases between. CDR3 size: 14 residues.

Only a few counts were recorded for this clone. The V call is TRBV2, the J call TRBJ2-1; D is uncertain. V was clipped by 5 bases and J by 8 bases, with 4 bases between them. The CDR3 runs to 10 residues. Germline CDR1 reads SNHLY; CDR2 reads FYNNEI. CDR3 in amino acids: CASSTDEQFF. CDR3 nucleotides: TGTGCCAGCAGTACGGATGAGCAGTTCTTC.

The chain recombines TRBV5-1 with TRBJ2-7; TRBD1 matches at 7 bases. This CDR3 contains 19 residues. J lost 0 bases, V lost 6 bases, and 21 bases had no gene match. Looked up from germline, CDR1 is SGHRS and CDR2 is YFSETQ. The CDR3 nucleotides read TGCGCCAGCAAGTCGCTGGGGCCGGTTTTAGAGGGGGCCTCCTACGAGCAGTACGTC. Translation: CASKSLGPVLEGASYEQYV.

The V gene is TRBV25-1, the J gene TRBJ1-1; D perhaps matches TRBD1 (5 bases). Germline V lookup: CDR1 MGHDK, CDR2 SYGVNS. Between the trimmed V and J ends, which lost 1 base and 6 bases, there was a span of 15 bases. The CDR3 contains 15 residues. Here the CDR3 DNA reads TGTGCCAGCAGTGAATGGGGCAGGGCAACGGCTGAAGCTTTCTTT. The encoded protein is CASSEWGRATAEAFF.

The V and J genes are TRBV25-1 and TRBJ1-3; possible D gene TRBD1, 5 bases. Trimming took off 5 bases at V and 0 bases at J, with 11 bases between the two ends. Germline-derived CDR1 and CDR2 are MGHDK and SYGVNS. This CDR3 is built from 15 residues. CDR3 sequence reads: CASSRLQDSGNTIYF. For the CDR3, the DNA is TGTGCCAGCAGTAGGTTACAGGACTCTGGAAACACCATATATTTT. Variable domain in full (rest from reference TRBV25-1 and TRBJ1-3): EADIYQTPRYLVIGTGKKITLECSQTMGHDKMYWYQQDPGMELHLIHYSYGVNSTEKGDLSSESTVSRIRTEHFPLTLESARPSHTSQYLCASSRLQDSGNTIYFGEGSWLTVV.

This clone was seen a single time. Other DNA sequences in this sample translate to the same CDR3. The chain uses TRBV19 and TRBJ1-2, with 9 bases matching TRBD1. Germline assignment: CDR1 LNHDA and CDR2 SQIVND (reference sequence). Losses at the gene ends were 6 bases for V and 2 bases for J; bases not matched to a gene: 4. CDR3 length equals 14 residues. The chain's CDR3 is CASSRGTGNYGYTF. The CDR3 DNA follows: TGTGCCAGTAGCCGAGGGACAGGGAACTATGGCTACACCTTC.